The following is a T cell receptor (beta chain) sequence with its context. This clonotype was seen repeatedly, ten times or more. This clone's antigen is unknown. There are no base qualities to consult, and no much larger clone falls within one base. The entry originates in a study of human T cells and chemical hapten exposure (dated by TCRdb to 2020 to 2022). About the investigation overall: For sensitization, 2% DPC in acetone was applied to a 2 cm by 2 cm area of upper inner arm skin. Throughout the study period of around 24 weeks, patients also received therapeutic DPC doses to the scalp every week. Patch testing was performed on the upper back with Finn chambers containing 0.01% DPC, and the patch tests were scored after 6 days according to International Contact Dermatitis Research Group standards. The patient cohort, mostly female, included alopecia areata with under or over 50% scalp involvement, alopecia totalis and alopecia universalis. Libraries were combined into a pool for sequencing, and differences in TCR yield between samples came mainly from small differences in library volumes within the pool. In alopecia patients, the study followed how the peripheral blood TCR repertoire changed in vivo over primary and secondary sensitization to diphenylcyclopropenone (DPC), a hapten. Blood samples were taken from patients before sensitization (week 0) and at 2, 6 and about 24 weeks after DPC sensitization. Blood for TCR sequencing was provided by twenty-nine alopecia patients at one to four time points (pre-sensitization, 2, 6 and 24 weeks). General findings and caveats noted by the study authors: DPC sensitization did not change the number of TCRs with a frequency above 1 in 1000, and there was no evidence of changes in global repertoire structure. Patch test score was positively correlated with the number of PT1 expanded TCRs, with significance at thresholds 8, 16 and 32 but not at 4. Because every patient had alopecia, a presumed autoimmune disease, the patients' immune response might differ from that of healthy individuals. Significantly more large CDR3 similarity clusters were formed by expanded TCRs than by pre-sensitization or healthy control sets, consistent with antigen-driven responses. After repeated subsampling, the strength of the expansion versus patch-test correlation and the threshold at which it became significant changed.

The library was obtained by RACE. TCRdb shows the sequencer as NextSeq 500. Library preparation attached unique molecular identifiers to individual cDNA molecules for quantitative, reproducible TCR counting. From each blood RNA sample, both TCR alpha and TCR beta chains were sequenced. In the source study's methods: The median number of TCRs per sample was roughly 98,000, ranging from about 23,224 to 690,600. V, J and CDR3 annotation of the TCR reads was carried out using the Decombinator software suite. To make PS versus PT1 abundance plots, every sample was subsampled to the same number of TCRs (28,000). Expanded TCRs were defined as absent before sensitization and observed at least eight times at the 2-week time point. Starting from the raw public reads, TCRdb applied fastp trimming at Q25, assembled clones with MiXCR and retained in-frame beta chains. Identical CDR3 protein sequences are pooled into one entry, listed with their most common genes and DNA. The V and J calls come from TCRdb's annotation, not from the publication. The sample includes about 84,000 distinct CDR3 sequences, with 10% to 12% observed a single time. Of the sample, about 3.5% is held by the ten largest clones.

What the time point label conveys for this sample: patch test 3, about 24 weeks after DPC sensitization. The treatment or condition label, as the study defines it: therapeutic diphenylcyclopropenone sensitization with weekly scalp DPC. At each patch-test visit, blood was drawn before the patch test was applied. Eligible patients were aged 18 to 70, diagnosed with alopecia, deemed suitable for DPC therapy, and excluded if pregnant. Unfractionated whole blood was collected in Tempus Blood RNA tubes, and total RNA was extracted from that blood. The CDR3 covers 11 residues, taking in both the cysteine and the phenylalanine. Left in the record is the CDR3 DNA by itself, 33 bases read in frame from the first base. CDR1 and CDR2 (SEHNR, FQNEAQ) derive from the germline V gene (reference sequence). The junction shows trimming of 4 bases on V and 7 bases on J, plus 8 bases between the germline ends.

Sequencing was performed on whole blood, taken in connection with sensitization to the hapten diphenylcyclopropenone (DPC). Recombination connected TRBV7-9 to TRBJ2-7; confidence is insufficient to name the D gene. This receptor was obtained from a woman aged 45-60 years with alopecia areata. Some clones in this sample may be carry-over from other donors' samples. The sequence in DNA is TGTGCCAGCAGCTCCGGTGGGGAGCAGTACTTC. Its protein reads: CASSSGGEQYF.